The present entry profiles one TCR beta chain with its context. This entry belongs to a study of CDR3 diversity in severe acne. TCRdb ran MiXCR on the PCR reads and lists one entry per CDR3 protein. This sample has 84,000 or so distinct CDR3 sequences; 48% occur once, and the top ten carry around 9.1%. There are 15 residues in the CDR3. Germline lookup yields CDR1 ENHRY and CDR2 SYGVKD. V dropped 3 bases and J dropped 7; count of bases not matched to a gene: 12. The J gene is TRBJ2-7, the V gene TRBV10-3; TRBD2 agrees at 7 bases. The sequencing input was blood. This clonotype originated in a male donor in good health, serving as a control. The CDR3 sequence: CAISDRGSGEEEQYF. The CDR3 DNA sequence: TGTGCCATCAGTGATCGCGGGAGCGGGGAAGAAGAGCAGTACTTC.